A single sample is the source of the 18 T cell receptor beta chains below, sequenced in a study of blood T cells in healthy people across ages (dated by TCRdb to the mid-2010s). Receptor amplification or capture employed 5' RACE. Sequencing was performed on an Illumina HiSeq 2500. A second PCR of roughly 6 to 12 cycles was run with a J-beta primer mix and a sample-barcoded 5' primer. TCRdb's own reprocessing of the public reads used fastp at Q25 and MiXCR and kept productive beta chains. Each CDR3 protein appears once, grouped with its most common genes and DNA. The sample yields 1.5 million to 1.8 million distinct CDR3 sequences; approximately 39% were counted once. Together, the top ten hold 4% of the sample. Material for sequencing was blood. Receptors originate from a woman in her late teens or twenties in good health.

This clonotype was detected a few times. The chain joins TRBV2 to TRBJ1-2; a weak D match, TRBD1 (5 bases). The CDR3 runs 14 residues. CDR1 is SNHLY and CDR2 is FYNNEI in the germline V gene. Trimming cost V 6 bases and J 8 bases, with 19 bases left between them. The CDR3: CASRGYVGVGGYTF. DNA of the CDR3: TGTGCCAGCAGGGGCTATGTAGGGGTCGGCGGCTACACCTTC.

The sample holds a few counts of this clonotype. This rearrangement joins TRBV4-1 to TRBJ1-2; D is possibly TRBD1 (5 bases). V was pared by 0 bases and J by 8 bases, with 13 bases between. This CDR3 is 14 amino acids long. Per germline, CDR1 MGHRA and CDR2 YSYEKL. CDR3 residues: CASSQEHGGWGYTF. CDR3 coding DNA: TGCGCCAGCAGCCAAGAGCATGGGGGATGGGGCTACACCTTC.

CDR3 region: CASSYFFEGDNQPQHF. CDR3 coding DNA: TGTGCCAGCAGTTATTTTTTCGAAGGGGATAATCAGCCCCAGCATTTT. The chain links TRBV6-6 to TRBJ1-5, with D possibly matching TRBD1 (5 bases). V lost 3 bases to trimming and J lost 4 bases, with 16 bases between them. This CDR3 has 16 amino acids. Germline CDR1 and CDR2: MNHNY and SVGAGI (reference sequence).

The chain recombines TRBV7-9 with TRBJ2-5, with TRBD1 identical over 9 bases. The CDR3 consists of 14 residues. The junction had 5 bases not matched to a gene; V was cut back by 5 bases and J by 4 bases. Per germline, CDR1 SEHNR and CDR2 FQNEAQ (reference sequence). Here the CDR3 DNA reads TGTGCCAGCAGCACCACGACAGGGGGAGAGACCCAGTACTTC. Translated, it gives CASSTTTGGETQYF.

The chain combines TRBV20-1 with TRBJ1-2; possibly TRBD1 for D (5 bases). Trimming cost V 3 bases and J 0 bases, with 8 bases left between them. This CDR3 has 13 residues. Germline lookup yields CDR1 DFQATT and CDR2 SNEGSKA (reference sequence). The CDR3 DNA reads TGCAGTGCTAGGGGGCCCACTAACTATGGCTACACCTTC. Amino acid sequence: CSARGPTNYGYTF.

This chain links TRBV7-2 with TRBJ1-1; D possibly corresponds to TRBD1 (5 bases). The germline CDR1 and CDR2 sequences are SGHTA and FQGNSA. With 6 bases removed from V and 5 bases from J, the gap between germline ends came to 16 bases. The CDR3 is 14 residues long. The CDR3 DNA reads as TGTGCCAGCAGGCTCACTCAGAGGGGTACTGAAGCTTTCTTT. Amino acid sequence: CASRLTQRGTEAFF.

As regards this clonotype: Possible read error: a much larger clone is one base away. This chain joins TRBV12-3 or TRBV12-4 and TRBJ1-2; 11 positions match TRBD1. This CDR3 contains 15 residues. The CDR3 sequence: CASSVTGQGVNGHTF. The CDR3 DNA is TGTGCCAGCAGTGTGACGGGACAGGGGGTGAATGGCCACACCTTC.

The rearrangement links TRBV7-9 to TRBJ2-7; TRBD2 matches 10 bases. Per the germline V gene, CDR1 is SEHNR and CDR2 is FQNEAQ (reference sequence). Trimming removed 5 bases from V and 4 bases from J; junction bases left unmatched: 5. This CDR3 is built from 14 residues. The CDR3 reads CASSDGLAVYEQYF. Here the CDR3 DNA reads TGTGCCAGCAGCGACGGACTAGCGGTATACGAGCAGTACTTC.

Ten or more counts support this clonotype. The genes are TRBV11-2 and TRBJ2-4; 8 nucleotides line up with TRBD2. There are 15 residues in the CDR3. With V trimmed by 4 bases and J by 5 bases, 7 bases remained unmatched. Germline CDR1 SGHAT, CDR2 FQNNGV. The CDR3 DNA sequence: TGTGCCAGCAGCTCATCCCCGGGAGGGCAAAACATTCAGTACTTC. Protein product: CASSSSPGGQNIQYF.

This clonotype was observed a single time. Its ends do not fully match the called genes, so a read error is possible. CDR3 region: CASAGANSPPHF. The CDR3 DNA is TGTGCCAGCGCAGGGGCCAATTCACCCCCCCACTTT. V is TRBV27 and J is TRBJ1-6, with D perhaps TRBD1 (6 bases). Germline V gene data show CDR1 as MNHEY and CDR2 as SMNVEV (reference sequence). CDR3 length: 12 residues.

The CDR3 spells CASSVAGDETQYF. The CDR3 bases are TGTGCCAGCAGCGTGGCCGGGGATGAGACCCAGTACTTC. The chain carries TRBV5-6 and TRBJ2-4, with D perhaps TRBD2 (5 bases). The J call is doubtful: the DNA matches TRBJ2-5 better. Germline assignment: CDR1 SGHDT and CDR2 YYEEEE. The CDR3 consists of 13 residues.

This clonotype was picked up a small number of times. The chain has TRBV7-9 and TRBJ1-1; D uncertain. Trimming left V 2 bases short and J 3 bases short, with 10 bases between. From germline, CDR1 is SEHNR and CDR2 FQNEAQ (reference sequence). CDR3 length: 14 residues. CDR3 coding DNA: TGTGCCAGCAGCTTACTGTCGGGAGACACTGAAGCTTTCTTT. Protein sequence: CASSLLSGDTEAFF.

There are a few counts of this clonotype. V usage is TRBV9 and J usage is TRBJ2-1; 9 nucleotides match TRBD2. The CDR3 has 16 residues. CDR1 is SGDLS, CDR2 YYNGEE, per germline. Germline trimming cut 4 bases from V and 7 bases from J; bases unmatched to any gene: 12. CDR3 sequence (DNA): TGTGCCAGCAGCCCTCAGTCAGCGGGAGGTCGGAATGAGCAGTTCTTC. Protein product: CASSPQSAGGRNEQFF.

The genes are TRBV21-1 and TRBJ2-1; the table calls TRBD2, which could not be checked here. TRBV21-1 is a known pseudogene. The CDR3 covers 16 residues. The CDR3 protein is CASSNPPDFLDDEQFF. The CDR3 DNA reads TGTGCCAGCAGCAACCCCCCGGACTTCCTCGACGATGAGCAGTTCTTC.

This clonotype was recorded many times. The chain uses TRBV28 and TRBJ1-2; perhaps TRBD1 as D (5 bases). The V and J ends lost 4 bases and 2 bases respectively, with 11 bases between them. CDR3 length: 14 amino acids. Germline assignment: CDR1 MDHEN and CDR2 SYDVKM. The CDR3 sequence: CASSSPGRNYGYTF. CDR3 sequence (DNA): TGTGCCAGCAGTTCCCCGGGACGGAACTATGGCTACACCTTC.

V and J are TRBV5-4 and TRBJ2-3, with D perhaps matching TRBD2 (5 bases). The CDR3 consists of 13 residues. Trimming took off 6 bases at V and 1 base at J, with 9 bases between the two ends. In germline, CDR1 is SGHNT, CDR2 YYREEE (reference sequence). CDR3 sequence reads: CASILDGTDTQYF. Written as DNA, the CDR3 is TGTGCCAGCATACTAGATGGCACAGATACGCAGTATTTT.

Only a few counts were recorded for this clonotype. The rearrangement links TRBV7-2 to TRBJ2-7, with D possibly matching TRBD2 (6 bases). CDR3 length: 17 residues. The V and J ends lost 1 base and 3 bases respectively, with 19 bases between them. Germline CDR1 and CDR2: SGHTA and FQGNSA. DNA of the CDR3: TGTGCCAGCAGCTTAGTGGGTTTGCGGGCGGGATTCTACGAGCAGTACTTC. Encoded protein: CASSLVGLRAGFYEQYF.

The V and J genes are TRBV12-5 and TRBJ2-3; TRBD2 agrees at 10 bases. The trim removed 5 bases at V and 6 bases at J, leaving 5 bases unmatched. There are 14 residues in the CDR3. Germline V gives CDR1 LGHNT, CDR2 FRNRAP. The CDR3 DNA sequence: TGTGCTAGTGGTCGGGGACTAGCGCGGGATACGCAGTATTTT. Protein sequence: CASGRGLARDTQYF.